Presented here are 29 T cell receptor beta chains from one specimen sequenced in a study of T cell responses to AZD1222 COVID-19 vaccine. Profiling relied on immunoSEQ multiplex PCR, and the TCRdb table lists in-frame clones only, not all of them. The data show roughly 120,000 clones, approximately 85% seen once. Sequenced material: peripheral blood, taken on day 0 of AZD1222 vaccination. The receptors here all came from an adult in good health.

The chain joins TRBV9 to TRBJ2-3; unclear D gene. The ends were cut back, 0 bases at V and 2 bases at J, with 4 bases in the middle. CDR1 and CDR2 from the germline V gene are SGDLS and YYNGEE. CDR3 length: 13 amino acids. This CDR3 is CASSVGSTDTQYF. CDR3 nucleotide sequence: TGTGCCAGCAGCGTAGGGTCCACAGATACGCAGTATTTT.

This rearrangement joins TRBV30 to TRBJ1-1; D unresolved. This CDR3 comprises 13 residues. CDR1 is GTSNPN and CDR2 is SVGIG in the germline V gene (reference sequence). Trimming pared 8 bases from V and 4 bases from J, leaving 17 bases between. CDR3 coding DNA: TGTGCCCGAAGCAAGAACCTCGGCACTGAAGCTTTCTTT. Its protein is CARSKNLGTEAFF.

The rearrangement links TRBV27 to TRBJ2-3, with 7 bases that match TRBD2. This CDR3 region has 17 residues. V shed 7 bases and J 0 bases; nucleotides not matched to a gene: 13. The germline V gene encodes CDR1 MNHEY and CDR2 SMNVEV (reference sequence). The CDR3 DNA reads as TGTGCCAGCAAGGAGCTAGCGGCATCATCTAGCACAGATACGCAGTATTTT. Amino acid sequence: CASKELAASSSTDTQYF.

This clone was detected only once. The chain carries TRBV7-2 and TRBJ2-3; 8 bases are a match to TRBD2. Germline-derived CDR1 and CDR2 are SGHTA and FQGNSA. The CDR3 spans 12 residues. Trimming at V came to 5 bases and at J to 12 bases, leaving 7 bases not matched to a gene. The CDR3 loop is CASSHPGGSQYF. The CDR3 bases are TGTGCCAGCAGCCACCCGGGGGGGAGTCAGTATTTT.

The chain couples TRBV7-6 to TRBJ2-7, with D possibly being TRBD1 (7 bases). This CDR3 is built from 16 residues. Germline-derived CDR1 and CDR2 are SGHVS and FNYEAQ. The V end lost 4 bases, the J end lost 3 bases, and 19 bases lay between the germline ends. CDR3: CASSSAGTADRYEQYF. For the CDR3, the DNA is TGTGCCAGCAGCTCCGCGGGGACAGCCGATCGCTACGAGCAGTACTTC.

V gene TRBV7-2 combines with J gene TRBJ1-4; perhaps TRBD1 as D (6 bases). V gave up 6 bases and J gave up 7 bases, with 12 bases separating them. The CDR3 is made up of 13 amino acids. The germline V gene has CDR1 SGHTA and CDR2 FQGNSA. The CDR3 here is CASRQGPSEKLFF. CDR3 DNA sequence: TGTGCCAGCAGGCAGGGGCCAAGTGAAAAACTGTTTTTT.

This clone was found once. The chain combines TRBV3-1 (or the pseudogene TRBV3-2) with TRBJ2-2, with D hard to call. V was trimmed by 6 bases and J by 7 bases, leaving 12 bases between them. In germline, CDR1 is LGHDT, CDR2 YNNKEL (reference sequence). This CDR3 contains 13 residues. The CDR3 spells CASSPDLVGELFF. CDR3 DNA sequence: TGTGCCAGCAGTCCCGACCTGGTCGGGGAGCTGTTTTTT.

The chain combines TRBV30 with TRBJ1-1; D gene uncertain. The CDR3 has 14 residues. Deletions cut 4 bases from V and 0 bases from J, with 12 bases between. Germline CDR1 is GTSNPN and CDR2 is SVGIG (reference sequence). Here the CDR3 DNA reads TGTGCCTGGAAGTTCCTCCGAATGAACACTGAAGCTTTCTTT. Translated, it gives CAWKFLRMNTEAFF.

The chain recombines TRBV5-5 with TRBJ1-5, with a possible D match to TRBD1 (5 bases). Trimming shortened V by 2 bases and J by 6 bases, and 15 bases separated the two germline ends. CDR3 length: 15 residues. Germline V gene lookup returns CDR1 SGHKS and CDR2 YYEKEE (reference sequence). The CDR3, as DNA: TGTGCCAGCAGCTTCGGGGTTGGGGCTAGTCAGCCCCAGCATTTT. Translating it yields CASSFGVGASQPQHF.

This chain connects TRBV6-5 to TRBJ1-2; D is uncertain. V lost 5 bases and J 3 bases, leaving 10 bases between the germline ends. The germline V gene encodes CDR1 MNHEY and CDR2 SVGAGI. This CDR3 is built from 13 residues. As DNA, the CDR3 is TGTGCCAGCAGTAACACGAGGGACTATGGCTACACCTTC. This codes for CASSNTRDYGYTF.

The gene calls are TRBV27 and TRBJ2-7, with D tentatively TRBD1 (5 bases). This CDR3 has 15 residues. V lost 7 bases, J lost 0 bases, and 16 bases lay in between. Germline loops: CDR1 MNHEY, CDR2 SMNVEV (reference sequence). The CDR3 here is CASTQRGVRSYEQYF. Written as DNA, the CDR3 is TGTGCCAGCACCCAAAGGGGCGTGCGCTCCTACGAGCAGTACTTC.

This clone was observed a few times. This chain joins TRBV5-6 and TRBJ1-2, with 8 bases aligning to TRBD1. J was trimmed by 4 bases and V by 4 bases; bases with no gene match: 18. Germline V CDR1 and CDR2: SGHDT, YYEEEE. This CDR3 region has 18 residues. The CDR3 here is CASSLQGELVGGVYGYTF. In nucleotides, the CDR3 is TGTGCCAGCAGCCTACAGGGGGAATTAGTGGGTGGTGTCTATGGCTACACCTTC.

V gene TRBV5-1 combines with J gene TRBJ2-1, with D perhaps matching TRBD1 (5 bases). The CDR3 contains 18 residues. Germline V gives CDR1 SGHRS, CDR2 YFSETQ. Trimming left V 5 bases short and J 0 bases short, with 21 bases between. The CDR3: CASRQVPRAASSYNEQFF. Here the CDR3 DNA reads TGCGCCAGCAGACAGGTCCCAAGAGCCGCTAGCTCCTACAATGAGCAGTTCTTC.

The chain has TRBV11-3 and TRBJ2-7; weak D call: TRBD2 (6 bases). The V end lost 4 bases, the J end lost 0 bases, and 13 bases lay between the germline ends. The CDR3 length is 15 residues. The germline V gene encodes CDR1 SGHNT and CDR2 YENEEA. CDR3 in amino acids: CASSSRGGDSYEQYF. CDR3 coding DNA: TGTGCCAGCAGCTCTCGGGGAGGCGACTCCTACGAGCAGTACTTC.

The chain couples TRBV24-1 to TRBJ2-7; no reliable D call. V lost 6 bases to trimming and J lost 0 bases, with 5 bases between them. From germline, CDR1 is KGHDR and CDR2 SFDVKD. CDR3 length: 12 residues. CDR3 DNA sequence: TGTGCCACCAGTACGAGCTCCTACGAGCAGTACTTC. This encodes CATSTSSYEQYF.

This chain links TRBV2 with TRBJ1-2, with unresolved D. Germline V gene lookup returns CDR1 SNHLY and CDR2 FYNNEI. Trimming removed 4 bases from V and 8 bases from J, with 17 bases in between. The CDR3 has 14 amino acids. This CDR3 reads CASSGVMRGKGYTF. CDR3 coding DNA: TGTGCCAGCAGTGGGGTAATGAGAGGGAAGGGCTACACCTTC.

The rearrangement joins TRBV2 to TRBJ1-6; a weak D match, TRBD1 (6 bases). V was pared by 7 bases and J by 8 bases, with 9 bases between. The germline V gene has CDR1 SNHLY and CDR2 FYNNEI. CDR3 length equals 12 residues. The CDR3 DNA follows: TGTGCCAGCATAGGGGGGCATTCACCCCTCCACTTT. Its translation: CASIGGHSPLHF.

V and J are TRBV7-3 and TRBJ1-1; D ambiguous. Germline assignment: CDR1 SGHTA and CDR2 FQGTGA. CDR3 length: 15 amino acids. The V end lost 0 bases, the J end lost 0 bases, and 8 bases lay between the germline ends. The CDR3 region is CASSLTYDVNTEAFF. As DNA, the CDR3 is TGTGCCAGCAGCTTAACTTACGACGTGAACACTGAAGCTTTCTTT.

The V and J genes are TRBV20-1 and TRBJ1-5, with a tentative D call TRBD1 (5 bases). CDR1 and CDR2 (germline): DFQATT, SNEGSKA (reference sequence). V lost 3 bases and J lost 3, with 15 bases in between. The CDR3 has 15 residues. CDR3 sequence: CSASQGILVNQPQHF. As DNA, the CDR3 is TGCAGTGCTAGTCAGGGTATCCTTGTCAATCAGCCCCAGCATTTT.

This clone has only one observation. The same CDR3 also results from other DNA sequences found in this sample. J is TRBJ2-3 and V is TRBV12-3 or TRBV12-4; D remains ambiguous. The V end lost 2 bases, the J end lost 3 bases, and 3 bases lay between the germline ends. The CDR3 consists of 12 residues. CDR3 DNA: TGTGCCAGCAGTTTATCAACAGATACGCAGTATTTT. Its translation is CASSLSTDTQYF.

CDR3: CASSYPGTGQETQYF. The CDR3 nucleotides are TGTGCCAGCAGTTACCCGGGGACAGGCCAAGAGACCCAGTACTTC. The chain employs TRBV6-5 and TRBJ2-5; TRBD1 matches 8 bases. CDR3 length: 15 amino acids. The germline gives CDR1 MNHEY, CDR2 SVGAGI. Trimming at V came to 2 bases and at J to 1 base, leaving 3 bases not matched to a gene.

Only a few counts were recorded for this clone. This sequence joins TRBV7-2 and TRBJ1-2, with D maybe TRBD1 (5 bases). This CDR3 has 14 amino acids. Germline assignment: CDR1 SGHTA and CDR2 FQGNSA. The ends were cut back, 2 bases at V and 4 bases at J, with 11 bases in the middle. The CDR3 DNA follows: TGTGCCAGCAGCTTATCGACAGTCTCCTATGGCTACACCTTC. It is translated as CASSLSTVSYGYTF. Looking up the rest from reference TRBV7-2 and TRBJ1-2 gives the full variable domain: GAGVSQSPSNKVTEKGKDVELRCDPISGHTALYWYRQSLGQGLEFLIYFQGNSAPDKSGLPSDRFSAERTGGSVSTLTIQRTQQEDSAVYLCASSLSTVSYGYTFGSGTRLTVV.

In its sample, this clone was seen a few times. The genes are TRBV4-1 and TRBJ2-2, with D perhaps matching TRBD2 (6 bases). The germline V gene encodes CDR1 MGHRA and CDR2 YSYEKL. This CDR3 has 15 residues. V was shortened by 2 bases and J by 3 bases, with 10 bases between the two germline ends. The CDR3 nucleotides are TGCGCCAGCAGCCAAACCGGGAGCTACACCGGGGAGCTGTTTTTT. Translating gives CASSQTGSYTGELFF.

The chain has TRBV5-1 and TRBJ2-7, with D perhaps matching TRBD1 (5 bases). Germline CDR1 SGHRS, CDR2 YFSETQ. CDR3 length equals 15 residues. V gave up 1 base and J gave up 0 bases, with 11 bases separating them. The CDR3: CASSLTAGPSYEQYF. In DNA, the CDR3 is TGCGCCAGCAGCTTGACCGCAGGGCCCTCCTACGAGCAGTACTTC.

The gene calls are TRBV7-3 and TRBJ1-1; 7 nucleotides line up with TRBD1. Germline V gives CDR1 SGHTA, CDR2 FQGTGA. The CDR3 is made up of 13 amino acids. V shed 4 bases, J shed 7 bases, and the junction held 6 bases outside the gene matches. The DNA for the CDR3 is TGTGCCAGCAGCTCGTATACAGGGGATGAAGCTTTCTTT. This codes for CASSSYTGDEAFF.

DNA for the CDR3: TGTGCCAGTAGTCGCGCCGGGACAGGGGGAGAGACCCAGTACTTC. Translating it yields CASSRAGTGGETQYF. The J gene is TRBJ2-5, the V gene TRBV19, with 11 bases identical to TRBD1. The CDR3 runs 15 residues. V shed 5 bases, J shed 4 bases, and the junction held 6 bases outside the gene matches. Germline V lookup: CDR1 LNHDA, CDR2 SQIVND (reference sequence).

The chain carries TRBV7-9 and TRBJ1-2; D is unresolved. V lost 1 base and J 3 bases, leaving 12 bases between the germline ends. The germline gives CDR1 SEHNR, CDR2 FQNEAQ (reference sequence). CDR3 length equals 15 residues. The CDR3 here is CASSLGGRVDYGYTF. As DNA, the CDR3 is TGTGCCAGCAGCTTAGGGGGTAGGGTCGACTATGGCTACACCTTC. Combining the CDR3 with reference TRBV7-9 and TRBJ1-2 gives the whole variable domain DTGVSQNPRHKITKRGQNVTFRCDPISEHNRLYWYRQTLGQGPEFLTYFQNEAQLEKSRLLSDRFSAERPKGSFSTLEIQRTEQGDSAMYLCASSLGGRVDYGYTFGSGTRLTVV.

This clone appeared a single time. The chain carries TRBV7-6 and TRBJ2-6; D is possibly TRBD1 (5 bases). This CDR3 comprises 17 residues. Germline CDR1 SGHVS, CDR2 FNYEAQ. Trimming cost V 2 bases and J 0 bases, with 11 bases left between them. DNA for the CDR3: TGTGCCAGCAGCTTAACAGGAATTGCCTCTGGGGCCAACGTCCTGACTTTC. Encoded protein: CASSLTGIASGANVLTF.

The J gene is TRBJ1-4, the V gene TRBV18; no clear D. This CDR3 region has 13 residues. Germline lookup yields CDR1 KGHSH and CDR2 LQKENI. Trimming removed 10 bases at V and 6 bases at J, with 15 bases between. CDR3 region: CATSARVHEKLFF. The CDR3 DNA reads as TGTGCCACCTCGGCGAGGGTGCATGAAAAACTGTTTTTT.